This T cell receptor beta chain stems from a study of T cell responses to AZD1222 COVID-19 vaccine. V lost 5 bases and J 15 bases, leaving 17 bases between the germline ends. The length of the CDR3 is 12 residues. Germline loops: CDR1 LNHDA, CDR2 SQIVND (reference sequence). TCRdb keeps only in-frame clones here, not all; method: immunoSEQ multiplex PCR. Among about 150,000 clones listed, 80% to 90% were seen once. This clone was found a few times. The sample here was peripheral blood, taken after recovery from COVID-19. This sequence originates from an adult who had recovered from COVID-19. The V and J genes are TRBV19 and TRBJ1-5; possible D gene TRBD1, 5 bases. CDR3 DNA sequence: TGTGCCAGTAGTCTCTTGGGGGGGACGGGGCATTTT. Amino acids: CASSLLGGTGHF. The variable domain in full, completed from reference TRBV19 and TRBJ1-5, reads DGGITQSPKYLFRKEGQNVTLSCEQNLNHDAMYWYRQDPGQGLRLIYYSQIVNDFQKGDIAEGYSVSREKKESFPLTVTSAQKNPTAFYLCASSLLGGTGHFGDGTRLSIL.